The 9 T cell receptor beta chains in this list originate from one sample, sequenced in a study of blood T cell repertoires in COVID-19. This table comes from immunoSEQ multiplex PCR, and its TCRdb copy is limited to in-frame clones, with some not included. The sample shows over 200,000 clones, 85% to 90% of them seen only once. The sequenced sample was peripheral blood. Every receptor here comes from a woman aged 55-69 years with acute or convalescent COVID-19.

The chain joins TRBV7-3 to TRBJ2-2; a possible D gene is TRBD2 (5 bases). Germline V gene lookup returns CDR1 SGHTA and CDR2 FQGTGA. Trimming removed 7 bases at V and 0 bases at J, with 9 bases between. The CDR3 consists of 14 residues. The CDR3 DNA is TGTGCCAGCAAGCCGGGGTCGAACACCGGGGAGCTGTTTTTT. Protein: CASKPGSNTGELFF.

Here the CDR3 reads CASRELAGGEDTQYF. Here the CDR3 DNA reads TGTGCCAGCAGGGAGCTAGCGGGGGGGGAAGATACGCAGTATTTT. The chain links TRBV3-1 (or the pseudogene TRBV3-2) to TRBJ2-3; 12 bases agree with TRBD2. CDR1 and CDR2 (germline): LGHDT, YNNKEL (reference sequence). The CDR3 spans 15 residues. The V and J ends lost 6 bases and 5 bases, in that order; junction bases with no gene match: 6.

The chain has TRBV6-1 and TRBJ2-7, with D maybe TRBD2 (5 bases). CDR3 size: 16 residues. Looked up from germline, CDR1 is MNHNS and CDR2 is SASEGT. Trimming left V 0 bases short and J 3 bases short, with 15 bases between. The DNA of the CDR3 is TGTGCCAGCAGTGAAGCGCCCCGGGAAGCTTACTACGAGCAGTACTTC. Translation gives CASSEAPREAYYEQYF.

V is TRBV5-1 and J is TRBJ1-2, with D tentatively TRBD1 (6 bases). The germline CDR1 and CDR2 sequences are SGHRS and YFSETQ. V gave up 2 bases and J gave up 11 bases, with 16 bases separating them. The CDR3 covers 13 residues. The chain's CDR3 is CASSFPGTPRYTF. The CDR3 bases are TGCGCCAGCAGCTTCCCCGGGACACCGCGGTACACCTTC.

This chain links TRBV28 with TRBJ1-2; perhaps TRBD1 as D (6 bases). V was cut by 3 bases and J by 8 bases, with 19 bases left in between. This CDR3 region has 15 residues. In germline, CDR1 is MDHEN, CDR2 SYDVKM. CDR3: CASSFRNRAMYGYTF. The DNA for the CDR3 is TGTGCCAGCAGTTTCCGGAACAGGGCGATGTACGGCTACACCTTC.

This clone appeared a single time. The J gene is TRBJ2-5, the V gene TRBV2, with 7 bases aligning to TRBD1. CDR1 SNHLY and CDR2 FYNNEI come from the germline V gene. The V and J ends lost 5 bases and 1 base, in that order; junction bases with no gene match: 7. This CDR3 comprises 15 residues. CDR3 DNA sequence: TGTGCCAGCAGTTTAACAGGGGTGGGCCAAGAGACCCAGTACTTC. Protein sequence: CASSLTGVGQETQYF.

The gene calls are TRBV7-3 and TRBJ1-3; 9 bases fit TRBD1. Trimming at V came to 0 bases and at J to 0 bases, leaving 21 bases not matched to a gene. Germline lookup yields CDR1 SGHTA and CDR2 FQGTGA. This CDR3 has 23 residues. The CDR3 nucleotides read TGTGCCAGCAGCTTAACTATCCCGTTTAGAGGGACAGGGCTGGGGAGCTCTGGAAACACCATATATTTT. Its translation is CASSLTIPFRGTGLGSSGNTIYF.

The genes are TRBV27 and TRBJ1-2, with TRBD1 as a possible D gene (5 bases). Germline V gene data show CDR1 as MNHEY and CDR2 as SMNVEV (reference sequence). CDR3 length: 15 residues. Trimming shortened V by 3 bases and J by 2 bases, and 13 bases separated the two germline ends. CDR3: CASSFTGEPNYGYTF. The CDR3 DNA is TGTGCCAGCAGTTTTACGGGGGAACCCAACTATGGCTACACCTTC.

This chain joins TRBV19 and TRBJ2-7; 8 bases line up with TRBD2. In germline, CDR1 is LNHDA, CDR2 SQIVND (reference sequence). CDR3 length: 15 residues. With V trimmed by 5 bases and J by 2 bases, 8 bases remained unmatched. CDR3 bases: TGTGCCAGTAGTTCTAGCGGGCGGGATCCCTACGAGCAGTACTTC. Amino acid sequence: CASSSSGRDPYEQYF.